The 2 T cell receptor beta chains below come from one sample, sequenced in a study of T cells in Graves' hyperthyroidism and ophthalmopathy. There were TCR beta CDR3 regions amplified from RNA transcripts. TCR CDR3 underwent first-round RT-PCR with the HTBI primer set. TCRdb re-analysed the multiplex PCR reads in MiXCR, keeping a single row per CDR3 protein. This table holds hundreds of thousands of distinct CDR3 sequences, roughly 15% found once. Sequenced input: blood. The receptor source for this set is a woman younger than 35 with Graves' ophthalmopathy.

This clonotype was seen at least ten times. The rearrangement links TRBV12-3 or TRBV12-4 to TRBJ1-1, with D perhaps TRBD1 (6 bases). The CDR3 loop spans 15 amino acids. Trimming left V 6 bases short and J 1 base short, with 15 bases between. This CDR3 is CASREPGHKNTEAFF. The CDR3 DNA reads as TGTGCCAGCAGAGAGCCGGGACACAAGAACACTGAAGCTTTCTTT.

The table lists this clonotype with many counts. The CDR3 reads CASSAEGARSYEQYF. Written as DNA, the CDR3 is TGCGCCAGCAGCGCGGAGGGGGCTAGGTCCTACGAGCAGTACTTC. The chain employs TRBV5-1 and TRBJ2-7; D is possibly TRBD1 (7 bases). The V end was cut by 4 bases, the J end by 1 base, with 15 bases between. CDR3 length equals 15 residues. The germline gives CDR1 SGHRS, CDR2 YFSETQ.